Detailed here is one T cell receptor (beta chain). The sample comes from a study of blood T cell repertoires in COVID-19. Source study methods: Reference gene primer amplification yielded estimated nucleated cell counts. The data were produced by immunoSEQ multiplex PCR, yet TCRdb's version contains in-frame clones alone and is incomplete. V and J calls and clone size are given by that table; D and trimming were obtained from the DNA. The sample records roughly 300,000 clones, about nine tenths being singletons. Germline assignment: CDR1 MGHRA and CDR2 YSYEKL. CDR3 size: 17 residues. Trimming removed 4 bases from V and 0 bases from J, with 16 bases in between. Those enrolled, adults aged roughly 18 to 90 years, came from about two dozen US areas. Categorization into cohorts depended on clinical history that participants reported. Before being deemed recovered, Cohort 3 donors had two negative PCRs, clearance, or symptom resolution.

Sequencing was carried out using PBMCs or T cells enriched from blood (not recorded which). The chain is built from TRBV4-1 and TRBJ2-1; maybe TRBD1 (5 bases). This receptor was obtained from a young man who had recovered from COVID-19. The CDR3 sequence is CASSRRYTDNSYNEQFF. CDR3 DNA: TGCGCCAGCAGCCGCCGATATACGGACAACTCCTACAATGAGCAGTTCTTC.